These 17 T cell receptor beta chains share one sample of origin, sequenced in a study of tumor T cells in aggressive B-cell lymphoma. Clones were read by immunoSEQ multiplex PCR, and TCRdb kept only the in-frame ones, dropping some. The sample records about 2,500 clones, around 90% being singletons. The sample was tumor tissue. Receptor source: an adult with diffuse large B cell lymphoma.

This CDR3 reads CSVGGGYNEQFF. CDR3 nucleotides: TGCAGCGTTGGGGGAGGCTACAATGAGCAGTTCTTC. This rearrangement joins TRBV29-1 to TRBJ2-1; D is perhaps TRBD2 (6 bases). Trimming removed 4 bases at V and 3 bases at J, with 7 bases between. Germline CDR1 and CDR2: SQVTM and ANQGSEA. This CDR3 has 12 residues.

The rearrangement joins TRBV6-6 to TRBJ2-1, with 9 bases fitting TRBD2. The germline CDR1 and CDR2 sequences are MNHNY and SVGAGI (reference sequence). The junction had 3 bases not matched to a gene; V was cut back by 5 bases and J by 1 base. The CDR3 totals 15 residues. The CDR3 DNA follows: TGTGCCAGCAGTAATCTAGCGGGGTCCTACAATGAGCAGTTCTTC. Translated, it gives CASSNLAGSYNEQFF.

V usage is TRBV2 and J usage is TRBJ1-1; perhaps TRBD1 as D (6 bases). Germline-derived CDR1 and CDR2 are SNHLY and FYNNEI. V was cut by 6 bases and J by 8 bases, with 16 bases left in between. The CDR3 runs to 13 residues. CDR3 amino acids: CASREQGMGEAFF. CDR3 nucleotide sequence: TGTGCCAGCAGAGAGCAGGGGATGGGCGAAGCTTTCTTT.

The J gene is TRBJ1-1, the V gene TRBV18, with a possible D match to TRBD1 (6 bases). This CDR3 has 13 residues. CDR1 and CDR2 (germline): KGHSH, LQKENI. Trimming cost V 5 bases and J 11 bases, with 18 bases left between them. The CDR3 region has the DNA TGTGCCAGCTCAAGGGACATCTCCGAAGGGGCTTTCTTT. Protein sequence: CASSRDISEGAFF.

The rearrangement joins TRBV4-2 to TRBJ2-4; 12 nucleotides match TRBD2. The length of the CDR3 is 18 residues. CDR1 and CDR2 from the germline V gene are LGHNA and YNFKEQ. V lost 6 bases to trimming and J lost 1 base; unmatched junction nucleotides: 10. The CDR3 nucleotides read TGTGCCAGCAGGCCGCCACTAGCGGGGGGTGGGGCCAAAAACATTCAGTACTTC. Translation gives CASRPPLAGGGAKNIQYF.

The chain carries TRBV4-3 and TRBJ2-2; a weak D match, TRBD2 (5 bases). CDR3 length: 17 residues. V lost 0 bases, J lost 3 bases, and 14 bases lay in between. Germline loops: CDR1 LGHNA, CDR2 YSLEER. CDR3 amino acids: CASSQDARTGDTGELFF. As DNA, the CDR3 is TGCGCCAGCAGCCAAGATGCTCGGACTGGGGACACCGGGGAGCTGTTTTTT.

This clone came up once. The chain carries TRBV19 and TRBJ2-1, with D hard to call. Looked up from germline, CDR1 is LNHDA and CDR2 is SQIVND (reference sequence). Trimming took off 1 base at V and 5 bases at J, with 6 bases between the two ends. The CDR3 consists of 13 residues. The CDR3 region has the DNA TGTGCCAGTAGTATAGGGAGTAACAATGAGCAGTTCTTC. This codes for CASSIGSNNEQFF.

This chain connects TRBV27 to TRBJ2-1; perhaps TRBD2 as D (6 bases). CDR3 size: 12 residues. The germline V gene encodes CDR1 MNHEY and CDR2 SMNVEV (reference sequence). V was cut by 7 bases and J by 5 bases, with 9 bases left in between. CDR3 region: CASKPSDNEQFF. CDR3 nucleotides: TGTGCCAGCAAACCTAGCGACAATGAGCAGTTCTTC.

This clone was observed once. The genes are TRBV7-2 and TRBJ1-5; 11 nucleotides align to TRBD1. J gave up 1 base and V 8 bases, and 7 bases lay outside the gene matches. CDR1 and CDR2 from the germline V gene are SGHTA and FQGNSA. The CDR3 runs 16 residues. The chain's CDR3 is CASGGQGAGSNQPQHF. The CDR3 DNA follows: TGTGCCAGCGGCGGACAGGGGGCCGGGAGCAATCAGCCCCAGCATTTT. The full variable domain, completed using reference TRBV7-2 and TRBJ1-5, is GAGVSQSPSNKVTEKGKDVELRCDPISGHTALYWYRQSLGQGLEFLIYFQGNSAPDKSGLPSDRFSAERTGGSVSTLTIQRTQQEDSAVYLCASGGQGAGSNQPQHFGDGTRLSIL.

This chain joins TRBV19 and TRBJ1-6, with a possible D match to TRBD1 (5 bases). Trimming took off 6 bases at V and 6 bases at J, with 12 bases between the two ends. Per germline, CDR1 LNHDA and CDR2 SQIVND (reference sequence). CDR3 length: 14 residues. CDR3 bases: TGTGCCAGTAGCCTCGACAGAACTAATTCACCCCTCCACTTT. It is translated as CASSLDRTNSPLHF.

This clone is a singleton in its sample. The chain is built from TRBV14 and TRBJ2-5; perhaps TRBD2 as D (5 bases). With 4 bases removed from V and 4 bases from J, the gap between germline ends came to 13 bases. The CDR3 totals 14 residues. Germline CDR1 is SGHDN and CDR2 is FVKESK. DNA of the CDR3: TGTGCCAGCAGCCCACTAGTACACCCAGAGACCCAGTACTTC. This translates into CASSPLVHPETQYF.

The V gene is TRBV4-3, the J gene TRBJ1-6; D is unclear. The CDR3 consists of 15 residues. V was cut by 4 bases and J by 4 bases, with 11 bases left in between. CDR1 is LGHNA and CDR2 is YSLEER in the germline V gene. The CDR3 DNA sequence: TGCGCCAGCAGCCGTGATCACTCATATAATTCACCCCTCCACTTT. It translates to CASSRDHSYNSPLHF.

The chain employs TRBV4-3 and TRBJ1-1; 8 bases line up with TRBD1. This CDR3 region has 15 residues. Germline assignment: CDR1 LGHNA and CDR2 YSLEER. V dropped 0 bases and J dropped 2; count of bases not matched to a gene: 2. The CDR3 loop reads CASSQDSGGNTEAFF. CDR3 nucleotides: TGCGCCAGCAGCCAAGACTCAGGGGGCAACACTGAAGCTTTCTTT.

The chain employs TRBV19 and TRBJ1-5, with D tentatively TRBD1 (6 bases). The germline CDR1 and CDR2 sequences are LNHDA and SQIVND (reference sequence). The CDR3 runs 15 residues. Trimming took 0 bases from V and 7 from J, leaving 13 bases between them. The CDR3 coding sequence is TGTGCCAGTAGTATAGAATCCAGGGGACGACAGCCCCAGCATTTT. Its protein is CASSIESRGRQPQHF. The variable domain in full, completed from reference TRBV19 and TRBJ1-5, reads DGGITQSPKYLFRKEGQNVTLSCEQNLNHDAMYWYRQDPGQGLRLIYYSQIVNDFQKGDIAEGYSVSREKKESFPLTVTSAQKNPTAFYLCASSIESRGRQPQHFGDGTRLSIL.

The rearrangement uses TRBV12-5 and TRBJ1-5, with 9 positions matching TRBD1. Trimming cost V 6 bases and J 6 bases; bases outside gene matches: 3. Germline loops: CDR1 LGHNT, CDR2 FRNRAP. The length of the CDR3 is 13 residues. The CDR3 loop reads CASGLQGAQPQHF. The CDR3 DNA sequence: TGTGCTAGTGGCCTACAGGGGGCTCAGCCCCAGCATTTT.

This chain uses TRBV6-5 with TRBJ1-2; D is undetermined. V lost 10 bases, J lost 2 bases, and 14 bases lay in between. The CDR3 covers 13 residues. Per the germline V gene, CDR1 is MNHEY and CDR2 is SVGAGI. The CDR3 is CATRRETNYGYTF. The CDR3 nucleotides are TGTGCCACGCGCCGGGAGACCAACTATGGCTACACCTTC.

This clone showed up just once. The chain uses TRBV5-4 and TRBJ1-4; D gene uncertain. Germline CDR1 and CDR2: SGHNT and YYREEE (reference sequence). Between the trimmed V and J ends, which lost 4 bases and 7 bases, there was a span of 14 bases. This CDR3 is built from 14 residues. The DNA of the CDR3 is TGTGCCAGCAGCCGTGAGGGAGGTAGTGAAAAACTGTTTTTT. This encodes CASSREGGSEKLFF.